The entry below describes one T cell receptor beta chain. Specified time point: blood from clinic visit 5 months post-surgery; TSC patient then seizure free. The CDR3 spans 15 residues. Trimming stripped 3 bases from V and 3 bases from J, with 15 bases between. Per the germline V gene, CDR1 is SGHDN and CDR2 is FVKESK. These data come from a study of brain T cells in children with intractable seizures. Sequencing used immunoSEQ multiplex PCR; TCRdb keeps in-frame clones, though not all of them. Among 340,000 or so clones listed, 85% to 95% were seen once. The source material was peripheral blood, sampled more than 4 months after surgery. The V gene is TRBV14, the J gene TRBJ2-7; TRBD2 is a possible D gene (5 bases). This TCR was recovered from a boy younger than two with tuberous sclerosis and intractable seizures. This chain's CDR3 is CASSQLSSGYYEQYF. CDR3 DNA: TGTGCCAGCAGCCAGTTGTCAAGCGGCTACTACGAGCAGTACTTC.